The 5 T cell receptor beta chains given below trace back to one sample, sequenced in a study of tumor and adjacent non-tumor tissue in lung cancer. No cell sorting was done before RNA was extracted from the tissue. Distant lung tissue was collected more than 3 cm away from the tumor edge. The library came from three nested PCR rounds adapted from ARM-PCR protocols. TCRdb itself ran the multiplex PCR reads through MiXCR, one entry per CDR3 protein. The profile shows 90,000 to 100,000 distinct CDR3 sequences, 75% to 90% of them singletons. Material: distant non-tumor lung tissue. These receptors were collected from a man aged 60-69 years with small cell lung cancer.

This clonotype was seen at least ten times. The genes are TRBV6-1 and TRBJ1-2, with D tentatively TRBD1 (5 bases). The CDR3 sequence is 17 residues long. Trimming took 4 bases from V and 9 from J, leaving 27 bases between them. The V gene's germline CDR1 is MNHNS and CDR2 SASEGT. CDR3 region: CASSVDLFRTSSTSYTF. CDR3 nucleotides: TGTGCCAGCAGTGTTGACCTTTTCAGGACAAGTTCTACGAGCTACACCTTC.

About this clonotype itself: The CDR3 does not end in the conserved phenylalanine or tryptophan, so this is likely a read error. The chain has TRBV28 and TRBJ2-5; 7 positions match TRBD2. The ends lost 10 bases at V and 1 base at J; junction bases unmatched: 9. CDR3 length: 14 residues. CDR1 is MDHEN and CDR2 is SYDVKM in the germline V gene. The CDR3 bases are TGTGCCATAGCTCTCCTAGCGGTCCAAGAGACCCAGTACTAC. Translated, it gives CAIALLAVQETQYY.

This clonotype appeared a few times. The CDR3 DNA reads as TGTGCCAGCAGCATAGACCGTCACCCCGGGAATGAGCAGTTCTTC. It is translated as CASSIDRHPGNEQFF. V is TRBV7-2 and J is TRBJ2-1; the D is unclear. Germline V CDR1 and CDR2: SGHTA, FQGNSA. The CDR3 covers 15 residues. Trimming took off 5 bases at V and 7 bases at J, with 18 bases between the two ends. Full variable domain (rest looked up from reference TRBV7-2 and TRBJ2-1): GAGVSQSPSNKVTEKGKDVELRCDPISGHTALYWYRQSLGQGLEFLIYFQGNSAPDKSGLPSDRFSAERTGGSVSTLTIQRTQQEDSAVYLCASSIDRHPGNEQFFGPGTRLTVL.

This clonotype has ten or more counts. V and J are TRBV7-9 and TRBJ2-1, with D perhaps TRBD2 (5 bases). CDR1 SEHNR and CDR2 FQNEAQ come from the germline V gene (reference sequence). V was trimmed by 1 base and J by 9 bases, leaving 13 bases between them. This CDR3 contains 14 residues. The CDR3 is CASSLGPSRGEQFF. CDR3 nucleotides: TGTGCCAGCAGCTTAGGACCGTCCCGGGGTGAGCAGTTCTTC.

A remark on this clonotype: Sequence at one end of the junction differs from germline and may be a read error. CDR3 nucleotides: TGCGCCAGCAGCTTAAGACTAGCGGCCTACGAGCAGTACTTC. Amino acid sequence: CASSLRLAAYEQYF. This chain joins TRBV13 and TRBJ2-7; 9 bases agree with TRBD2. CDR3 length: 14 residues. Germline V gene lookup returns CDR1 PRHDT and CDR2 FYEKMQ (reference sequence). The full variable domain, in which reference TRBV13 and TRBJ2-7 provide the parts outside the CDR3, is AAGVIQSPRHLIKEKRETATLKCYPIPRHDTVYWYQQGPGQDPQFLISFYEKMQSDKGSIPDRFSAQQFSDYHSELNMSSLELGDSALYFCASSLRLAAYEQYFGPGTRLTVT.